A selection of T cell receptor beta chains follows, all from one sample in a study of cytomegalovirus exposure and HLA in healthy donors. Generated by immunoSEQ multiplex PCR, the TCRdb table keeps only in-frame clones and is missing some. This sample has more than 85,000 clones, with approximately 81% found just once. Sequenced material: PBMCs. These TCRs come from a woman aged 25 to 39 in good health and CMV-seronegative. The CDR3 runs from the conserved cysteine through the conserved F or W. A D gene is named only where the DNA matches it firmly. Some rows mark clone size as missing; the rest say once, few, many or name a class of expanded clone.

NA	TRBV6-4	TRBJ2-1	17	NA	CASSESVKWPDYNEQFF	TGTGCCAGCAGTGAGTCTGTGAAGTGGCCCGACTACAATGAGCAGTTCTTC
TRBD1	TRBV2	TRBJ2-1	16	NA	CASSEASGQGSSGQFF	TGTGCCAGCAGTGAAGCCTCGGGACAGGGGAGCTCTGGGCAGTTCTTC
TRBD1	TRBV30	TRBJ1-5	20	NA	CAWSDPQTDRGGPINQPQHF	TGTGCCTGGAGTGACCCCCAAACGGACAGGGGCGGGCCTATAAATCAGCCCCAGCATTTT
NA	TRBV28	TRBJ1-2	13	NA	CASRAGARTGYTF	TGTGCCAGCAGGGCCGGAGCCCGAACTGGCTACACCTTC
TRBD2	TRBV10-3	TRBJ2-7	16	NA	CAISEPQPGLGYEQYF	TGTGCCATCAGTGAGCCCCAGCCGGGACTAGGCTACGAGCAGTACTTC
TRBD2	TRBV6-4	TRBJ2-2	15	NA	CASRAGGSNTGELFF	TGTGCCAGCCGTGCGGGAGGGTCGAACACCGGGGAGCTGTTTTTT
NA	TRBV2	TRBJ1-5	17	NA	CASSERRGQGYYQPQHF	TGTGCCAGCAGTGAACGTAGAGGGCAAGGATATTATCAGCCCCAGCATTTT
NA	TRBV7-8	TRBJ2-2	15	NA	CATRAGGFYTGELFF	TGTGCCACCCGGGCGGGTGGTTTCTACACCGGGGAGCTGTTTTTT
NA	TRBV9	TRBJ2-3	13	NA	CASSASGTDTQYF	TGTGCCAGCAGCGCAAGCGGGACAGATACGCAGTATTTT
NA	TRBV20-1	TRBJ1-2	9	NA	CSAARTIAF	TGCAGTGCGGCGCGAACTATCGCCTTC
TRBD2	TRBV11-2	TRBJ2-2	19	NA	CASSTPRVTSGSVTGELFF	TGTGCCAGCAGCACCCCCCGGGTGACTAGCGGGAGCGTCACCGGGGAGCTGTTTTTT
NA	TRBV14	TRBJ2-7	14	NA	CASNQLGGDYEQYF	TGTGCCAGCAACCAACTCGGAGGAGACTACGAGCAGTACTTC
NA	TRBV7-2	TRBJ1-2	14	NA	CASSLAGGGQPAVF	TGTGCCAGCAGCTTAGCGGGGGGGGGCCAGCCAGCCGTATTC
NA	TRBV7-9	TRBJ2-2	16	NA	CASSFLYGQNTGELFF	TGTGCCAGCAGCTTTCTCTATGGGCAGAACACCGGGGAGCTGTTTTTT
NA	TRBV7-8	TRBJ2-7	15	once	CASSPGGGGPYEQYF	TGTGCCAGCAGCCCGGGGGGCGGTGGCCCCTACGAGCAGTACTTC
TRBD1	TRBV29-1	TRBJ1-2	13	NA	CSVATGGLRGYTF	TGCAGCGTCGCTACAGGGGGCCTGAGGGGCTACACCTTC
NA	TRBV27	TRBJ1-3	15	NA	CASSLDRSSGNTIYF	TGTGCCAGCAGTTTAGACAGGTCTTCTGGAAACACCATATATTTT
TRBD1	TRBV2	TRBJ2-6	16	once	CASSRDRGSGANVLTF	TGTGCCAGCAGCCGGGACAGGGGCTCTGGGGCCAACGTCCTGACTTTC
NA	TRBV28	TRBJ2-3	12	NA	CASIRGVDTQYF	TGTGCCAGCATAAGAGGAGTCGATACGCAGTATTTT
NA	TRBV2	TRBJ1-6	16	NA	CASEGGMSSYNSPLHF	TGTGCCAGCGAAGGGGGTATGAGCTCCTATAATTCACCCCTCCACTTT
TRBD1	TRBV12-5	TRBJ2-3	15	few	CASGLLGQATDTQYF	TGTGCTAGTGGTTTGTTGGGACAGGCCACAGATACGCAGTATTTT
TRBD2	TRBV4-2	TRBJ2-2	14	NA	CASSPREGTGELFF	TGTGCCAGCAGCCCTCGGGAGGGCACCGGGGAGCTGTTTTTT
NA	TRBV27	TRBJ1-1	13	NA	CASSLEVNAEAFF	TGTGCCAGCAGTTTAGAGGTCAACGCTGAAGCTTTCTTT
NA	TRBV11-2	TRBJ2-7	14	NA	CASSPRAGASEQYF	TGTGCCAGCAGCCCCCGCGCGGGGGCCTCCGAGCAGTACTTC
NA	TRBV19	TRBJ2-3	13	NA	CASTGDRTDTQYF	TGTGCCAGTACGGGAGACCGCACAGATACGCAGTATTTT
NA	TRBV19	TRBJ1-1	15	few	CASSTTGTLNTEAFF	TGTGCCAGTAGTACAACGGGGACATTGAACACTGAAGCTTTCTTT
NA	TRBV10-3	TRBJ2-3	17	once	CAISSTSVGGGTDTQYF	TGTGCCATCAGTTCCACTTCAGTGGGGGGTGGCACAGATACGCAGTATTTT
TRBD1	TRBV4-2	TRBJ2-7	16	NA	CASSQEAPTGGLEQYF	TGTGCCAGCAGCCAAGAAGCTCCGACAGGGGGGCTCGAGCAGTACTTC
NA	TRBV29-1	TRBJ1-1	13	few	CSVERFGNTEAFF	TGCAGCGTTGAGAGGTTCGGGAACACTGAAGCTTTCTTT
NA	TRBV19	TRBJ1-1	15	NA	CASSQPGLGVTEAFF	TGTGCCAGTAGTCAACCGGGACTTGGTGTTACTGAAGCTTTCTTT
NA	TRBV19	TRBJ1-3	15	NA	CASGADTFSGNTIYF	TGTGCCAGTGGGGCTGACACCTTCTCTGGAAACACCATATATTTT
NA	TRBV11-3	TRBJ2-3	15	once	CASSFTGFGTDTQYF	TGTGCCAGCAGCTTTACAGGGTTCGGGACAGATACGCAGTATTTT
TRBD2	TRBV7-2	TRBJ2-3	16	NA	CASSLVGLAGADTQYF	TGTGCCAGCAGCTTAGTGGGACTAGCGGGGGCAGATACGCAGTATTTT